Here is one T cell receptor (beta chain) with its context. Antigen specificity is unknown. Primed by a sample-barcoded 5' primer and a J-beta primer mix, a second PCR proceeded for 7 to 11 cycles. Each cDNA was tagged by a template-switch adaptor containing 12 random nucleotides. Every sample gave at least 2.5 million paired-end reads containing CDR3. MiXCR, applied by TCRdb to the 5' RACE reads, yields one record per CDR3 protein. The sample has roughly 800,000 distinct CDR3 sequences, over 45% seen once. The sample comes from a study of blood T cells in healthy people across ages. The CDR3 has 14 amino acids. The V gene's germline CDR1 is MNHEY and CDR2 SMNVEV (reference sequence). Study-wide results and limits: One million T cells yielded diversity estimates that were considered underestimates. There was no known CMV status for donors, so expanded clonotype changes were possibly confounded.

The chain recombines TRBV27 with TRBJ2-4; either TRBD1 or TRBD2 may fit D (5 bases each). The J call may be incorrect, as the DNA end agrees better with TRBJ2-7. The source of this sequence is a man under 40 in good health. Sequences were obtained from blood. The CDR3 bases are TGTGCCAGCAGTTTATATGGGGGACGGTACGAGCAGTACTTC. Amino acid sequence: CASSLYGGRYEQYF.